One and the same sample provided the 27 T cell receptor beta chains below, sequenced in a study of glioma-infiltrating T cells. Using RNA template, CDR3s of TCR alpha and beta were amplified with iRepertoire arm-PCR. MiXCR, run by TCRdb on the multiplex PCR reads, gives a single entry per CDR3 protein. The table shows around 43,000 distinct CDR3 sequences, with around 20% occurring only once. Sequencing was done on a sample of glioma tissue, nonneoplastic brain tissue, or PBMCs (not recorded which). Receptors were obtained from a human donor with low-grade glioma or glioblastoma, undergoing nonglioma brain surgery, or in good health (not recorded which).

This clonotype has just a few counts. A much larger clone differs from this one at a single base, so this may be a read error. J is TRBJ1-1 and V is TRBV2; 7 bases align to TRBD1. This CDR3 has 13 residues. The V gene's germline CDR1 is SNHLY and CDR2 FYNNEI. CDR3 in amino acids: CATGLAINTEAFF. The CDR3 nucleotides are TGTGCGACAGGGCTTGCCATAAACACTGAAGCTTTCTTT.

The chain employs TRBV4-2 and TRBJ2-1; no definite D call. Germline CDR1 LGHNA, CDR2 YNFKEQ. Trimming pared 0 bases from V and 5 bases from J, leaving 5 bases between. The CDR3 sequence is 13 residues long. CDR3 nucleotides: TGTGCCAGCAGCCAAGAATTGGACAATGAGCAGTTCTTC. Translating it yields CASSQELDNEQFF.

This clonotype occurred many times. CDR3 region: CASSLLRETQYF. CDR3 bases: TGTGCCAGCAGCCTCCTGAGAGAGACCCAGTACTTC. J is TRBJ2-5 and V is TRBV28; D gene unclear. The CDR3 has 12 residues. Germline-derived CDR1 and CDR2 are MDHEN and SYDVKM. V lost 6 bases and J 4 bases, leaving 9 bases between the germline ends.

This clonotype was observed many times. The V call is TRBV28, the J call TRBJ2-3; D is uncertain. CDR3 length equals 11 residues. The germline CDR1 and CDR2 sequences are MDHEN and SYDVKM. Trimming removed 8 bases from V and 4 bases from J, with 7 bases in between. Here the CDR3 DNA reads TGTGCCAGCCTAGGACCAGATACGCAGTATTTT. Its protein is CASLGPDTQYF.

Written as DNA, the CDR3 is TGTGCCAGCACCTCCCGACAGGGCGTAATTTCACCCCTCCACTTT. Residues: CASTSRQGVISPLHF. V gene TRBV2 combines with J gene TRBJ1-6; the match to TRBD1 covers 7 bases. The junction had 12 bases not matched to a gene; V was cut back by 7 bases and J by 9 bases. CDR1 is SNHLY, CDR2 FYNNEI, per germline. The CDR3 length is 15 residues.

In this sample, this clonotype turned up many times. This sequence joins TRBV12-3 or TRBV12-4 and TRBJ1-1; perhaps TRBD1 as D (6 bases). Trimming cost V 5 bases and J 0 bases, with 10 bases left between them. The CDR3 consists of 14 residues. This CDR3 is CASSPGVVNTEAFF. In nucleotides, the CDR3 is TGTGCCAGCAGTCCAGGGGTTGTGAACACTGAAGCTTTCTTT.

This clonotype was seen at least ten times. The V and J genes are TRBV4-2 and TRBJ1-1, with D hard to call. The CDR3 length is 16 residues. In germline, CDR1 is LGHNA, CDR2 YNFKEQ. V was cut by 0 bases and J by 3 bases, with 14 bases left in between. As DNA, the CDR3 is TGTGCCAGCAGCCAAGATAACGTCCATCCGGACACTGAAGCTTTCTTT. This encodes CASSQDNVHPDTEAFF.

This clonotype was seen ten or more times. V usage is TRBV20-1 and J usage is TRBJ1-1; D possibly corresponds to TRBD1 (6 bases). The V end was cut by 5 bases, the J end by 3 bases, with 13 bases between. This CDR3 has 13 residues. Germline CDR1 DFQATT, CDR2 SNEGSKA (reference sequence). The CDR3, as DNA: TGCAGTGCTCCCCTTAAGGGGGACACTGAAGCTTTCTTT. Protein product: CSAPLKGDTEAFF.

This clonotype was counted a few times. CDR3 region: CSVGGFQPLSGEQYF. CDR3 DNA sequence: TGCAGCGTGGGGGGGTTCCAACCACTCTCGGGCGAGCAGTACTTC. The chain links TRBV29-1 to TRBJ2-7; 7 bases are shared with TRBD2. Germline V gene data show CDR1 as SQVTM and CDR2 as ANQGSEA. CDR3 size: 15 residues. With V trimmed by 6 bases and J by 6 bases, 17 bases remained unmatched.

This sequence joins TRBV20-1 and TRBJ2-7; 9 nucleotides agree with TRBD2. Germline loops: CDR1 DFQATT, CDR2 SNEGSKA (reference sequence). V was clipped by 3 bases and J by 4 bases; unmatched bases: 10. This CDR3 spans 15 amino acids. The CDR3 coding sequence is TGCAGTGCTAGCCGGCTAGCGGGAAATATGTACGAGCAGTACTTC. It translates to CSASRLAGNMYEQYF.

This clonotype was picked up many times. V and J are TRBV9 and TRBJ1-4; D call uncertain. CDR1 SGDLS and CDR2 YYNGEE come from the germline V gene. V was shortened by 6 bases and J by 8 bases, with 14 bases between the two germline ends. This CDR3 has 13 residues. The CDR3 loop is CASNDRVGEKLFF. In DNA form, the CDR3 reads TGTGCCAGCAATGATAGGGTTGGCGAAAAACTGTTTTTT.

A word on this clonotype: The junction departs from germline at one end; a sequencing error may be responsible. The chain recombines TRBV20-1 with TRBJ2-1, with D perhaps TRBD2 (5 bases). Per the germline V gene, CDR1 is DFQATT and CDR2 is SNEGSKA (reference sequence). The CDR3 extends over 14 amino acids. CDR3 coding DNA: TGCAGTGCGAGAACGGGAACCTATTACAATAAGCAGTTCTTC. Encoded protein: CSARTGTYYNKQFF.

As regards this clonotype: The junction does not match germline at one end; this may be a read error. The rearrangement uses TRBV5-1 and TRBJ2-5, with 8 nucleotides matching TRBD2. The length of the CDR3 is 14 residues. Germline assignment: CDR1 SGHRS and CDR2 YFSETQ. CDR3 coding DNA: TGCGCCAGCGGTGTAGCGGGATGGGTGGAGACCAAGTACTTC. Translated, it gives CASGVAGWVETKYF. Filled out from reference TRBV5-1 and TRBJ2-5, the complete variable domain reads KAGVTQTPRYLIKTRGQQVTLSCSPISGHRSVSWYQQTPGQGLQFLFEYFSETQRNKGNFPGRFSGRQFSNSRSEMNVSTLELGDSALYLCASGVAGWVETKYFGPGTRLLVL.

In its sample, this clonotype was seen a few times. Here the CDR3 DNA reads TGCAGCGTTACGACGGGAGAACTCTCAGATACGCAGTATTTT. It specifies CSVTTGELSDTQYF. This chain uses TRBV29-1 with TRBJ2-3, with D possibly matching TRBD2 (6 bases). With 5 bases removed from V and 4 bases from J, the gap between germline ends came to 16 bases. The germline gives CDR1 SQVTM, CDR2 ANQGSEA. The CDR3 consists of 14 residues.

This clonotype has only a few counts. The genes are TRBV6-6 and TRBJ2-2, with D possibly TRBD2 on 7 matching bases. The germline CDR1 and CDR2 sequences are MNHNY and SVGAGI (reference sequence). V was trimmed by 2 bases and J by 1 base, leaving 20 bases between them. The CDR3 totals 19 residues. In nucleotides, the CDR3 is TGTGCCAGCAGTTACCCCACCTCCGTCGGGGGGCGGAACACCGGGGAGCTGTTTTTT. Its protein is CASSYPTSVGGRNTGELFF.

In its sample, this clonotype was seen many times. CDR3 protein: CASSRTGLGELFF. In DNA form, the CDR3 reads TGCGCCAGCAGCCGAACAGGGTTAGGGGAGCTGTTTTTT. The chain is built from TRBV4-1 and TRBJ2-2; a possible D gene is TRBD1 (6 bases). This CDR3 comprises 13 residues. Looked up from germline, CDR1 is MGHRA and CDR2 is YSYEKL. V was pared by 4 bases and J by 8 bases, with 11 bases between.

This clonotype occurred many times. This rearrangement joins TRBV20-1 to TRBJ2-5; no definite D call. Germline CDR1 reads DFQATT; CDR2 reads SNEGSKA (reference sequence). CDR3 size: 12 residues. The ends were cut back, 0 bases at V and 7 bases at J, with 9 bases in the middle. In nucleotides, the CDR3 is TGCAGTGCTAGAGAAGGAACGGCGACCCAGTACTTC. Translation: CSAREGTATQYF.

On this clonotype: Germline and junction disagree at one end, which may indicate a read error. This sequence joins TRBV9 and TRBJ2-1; TRBD2 matches 13 bases. CDR3 size: 16 residues. CDR1 SGDLS and CDR2 YYNGEE come from the germline V gene. In nucleotides, the CDR3 is TGTTCCAGCAGCCCCGGACTAGCGGGAGAAGGGAATGAGCAGTTCTTC. Encoded protein: CSSSPGLAGEGNEQFF.

Concerning this clonotype itself: A much bigger clone sits one base away, suggesting this may be a read error. The chain employs TRBV5-1 and TRBJ1-1; no firm D call. Germline assignment: CDR1 SGHRS and CDR2 YFSETQ. The CDR3 contains 15 residues. The DNA for the CDR3 is TGCGCCAGCAGCTCCCTGGGTGGGATGAACACTGAAGATTTCTTT. Protein: CASSSLGGMNTEDFF.

This clonotype was recorded many times. The chain carries TRBV7-9 and TRBJ1-5; D gene unclear. V dropped 0 bases and J dropped 8 bases, with 8 bases sitting between them. The CDR3 length is 13 residues. CDR1 and CDR2 (germline): SEHNR, FQNEAQ (reference sequence). The CDR3 reads CASSLAGDEPQHF. CDR3 DNA sequence: TGTGCCAGCAGCTTAGCCGGAGATGAGCCCCAGCATTTT.

At least ten counts were recorded for this clonotype. The CDR3 nucleotides are TGTGCCAGCAGCTGGACCGTTGCGGGCTCCTACGAGCAGTACTTC. This encodes CASSWTVAGSYEQYF. This chain joins TRBV7-9 and TRBJ2-7; D perhaps matches TRBD2 (5 bases). V was shortened by 4 bases and J by 0 bases, with 13 bases between the two germline ends. The CDR3 spans 15 residues. Germline CDR1 is SEHNR and CDR2 is FQNEAQ (reference sequence).

This clonotype was found many times. This sequence joins TRBV4-1 and TRBJ2-5, with D perhaps being TRBD1 or TRBD2 (5 bases each). V was clipped by 1 base and J by 2 bases, with 20 bases between them. Looked up from germline, CDR1 is MGHRA and CDR2 is YSYEKL. The CDR3 length is 18 residues. CDR3 sequence (DNA): TGCGCCAGCAGCCAAGCTTCGCTTTGGGACGGCGGACAAGAGACCCAGTACTTC. Its protein is CASSQASLWDGGQETQYF.

On this clonotype itself: Possible read error: a much larger clone is one base away. J is TRBJ2-5 and V is TRBV14, with D perhaps matching TRBD2 (5 bases). This CDR3 comprises 13 residues. The V gene's germline CDR1 is SGHDN and CDR2 FVKESK. CDR3 in DNA: TGTGCCAGAAGCCAATCCACTAGAGAGACCCAGTACTTC. Translated, it gives CARSQSTRETQYF.

This clonotype was seen at least ten times. The chain uses TRBV10-2 and TRBJ1-2; the match to TRBD1 covers 9 bases. Germline loops: CDR1 WSHSY, CDR2 SAAADI. CDR3 length equals 13 residues. V shed 3 bases and J 7 bases; nucleotides not matched to a gene: 3. The CDR3 coding sequence is TGCGCCAGCAGTGACCTGACAGGGGGTGGCTACACCTTC. This encodes CASSDLTGGGYTF.

The chain joins TRBV29-1 to TRBJ2-1, with TRBD1 matching 10 bases. The CDR3 consists of 14 residues. Trimming removed 5 bases from V and 5 bases from J; junction bases left unmatched: 6. CDR1 SQVTM and CDR2 ANQGSEA come from the germline V gene. The CDR3, as DNA: TGCAGCGTTAGGGACAGGGGTTTTGACAATGAGCAGTTCTTC. As protein: CSVRDRGFDNEQFF.

This clonotype came up many times. V gene TRBV18 combines with J gene TRBJ2-1; either TRBD1 or TRBD2 may fit D (5 bases each). Germline CDR1 and CDR2: KGHSH and LQKENI. CDR3 length: 15 amino acids. Between the trimmed V and J ends, which lost 3 bases and 4 bases, there was a span of 13 bases. The CDR3 loop is CASSPLPGPYNEQFF. The CDR3 nucleotides are TGTGCCAGCTCACCCTTACCGGGGCCTTACAATGAGCAGTTCTTC.

This clonotype was found many times. The chain recombines TRBV3-1 with TRBJ2-5, with 14 bases lining up with TRBD2. Trimming cost V 4 bases and J 4 bases; bases outside gene matches: 5. Germline CDR1 and CDR2: LGHDT and YNNKEL (reference sequence). CDR3 size: 16 residues. The CDR3 region has the DNA TGTGCCAGCAGCCCGGGACTAGCGGGAGATGTAGAGACCCAGTACTTC. Translated, it gives CASSPGLAGDVETQYF.